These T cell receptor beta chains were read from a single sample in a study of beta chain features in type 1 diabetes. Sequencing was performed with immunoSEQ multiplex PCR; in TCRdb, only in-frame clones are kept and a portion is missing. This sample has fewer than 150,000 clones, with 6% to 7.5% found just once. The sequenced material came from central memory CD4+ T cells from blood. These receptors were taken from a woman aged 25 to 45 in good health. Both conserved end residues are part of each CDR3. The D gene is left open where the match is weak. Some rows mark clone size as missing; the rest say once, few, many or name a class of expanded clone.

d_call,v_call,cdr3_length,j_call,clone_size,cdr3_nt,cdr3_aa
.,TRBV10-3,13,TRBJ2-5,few,TGTGCCATCAGTGAGTTCGGCCAAGAGACCCAGTACTTC,CAISEFGQETQYF
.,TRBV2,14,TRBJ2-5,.,TGTGCCAGCAGGGATACACTAGAGGGAGAGACCCAGTACTTC,CASRDTLEGETQYF
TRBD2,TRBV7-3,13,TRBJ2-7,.,TGTGCCAGCAGCATTCCCGGACTAGCCGAGCAGTACTTC,CASSIPGLAEQYF
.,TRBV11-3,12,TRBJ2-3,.,TGTGCCAGCAGCTACAGGGAAGATACGCAGTATTTT,CASSYREDTQYF
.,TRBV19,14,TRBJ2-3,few,TGTGCCAGTAGCAGACAGGAGAGCACAGATACGCAGTATTTT,CASSRQESTDTQYF
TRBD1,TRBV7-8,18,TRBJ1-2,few,TGTGCCAGCACCAGAGGCATGGGCAGGGGGAACTCTAACTATGGCTACACCTTC,CASTRGMGRGNSNYGYTF
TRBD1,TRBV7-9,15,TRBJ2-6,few,TGTGCCAGCAGCTCAGTACAGGGGGGACACAACGTCCTGACTTTC,CASSSVQGGHNVLTF
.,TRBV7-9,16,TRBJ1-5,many,TGTGCCAGCAGCTTAGAAAGTGGACAGCCCAATCAGCCCCAGCATTTT,CASSLESGQPNQPQHF
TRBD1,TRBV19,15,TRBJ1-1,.,TGTGCCAGTAGCTATCCGGACAGGGAGAACACTGAAGCTTTCTTT,CASSYPDRENTEAFF
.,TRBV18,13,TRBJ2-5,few,TGTGCCAGCTCACCATCGGCGGGTGAGACCCAGTACTTC,CASSPSAGETQYF
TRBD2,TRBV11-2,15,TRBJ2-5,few,TGTGCCAGCAGCTTAGGGGGGGGAGTGCGAGAGACCCAGTACTTC,CASSLGGGVRETQYF
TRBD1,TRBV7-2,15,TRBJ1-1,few,TGTGCCAGCAGCATACGGACAGGGGGGGGGACTGAAGCTTTCTTT,CASSIRTGGGTEAFF
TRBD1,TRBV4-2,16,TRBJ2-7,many,TGTGCCAGCAGCCAAGCCTTGACGGGACAGGGCTACGAGCAGTACTTC,CASSQALTGQGYEQYF
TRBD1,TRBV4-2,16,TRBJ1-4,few,TGTGCCAGCAGCCGGGACAGGGATTTTGCTAATGAAAAACTGTTTTTT,CASSRDRDFANEKLFF
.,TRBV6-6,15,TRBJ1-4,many,TGTGCCAGCAGTGACTTCGCGGGGCGGGATGAAAAACTGTTTTTT,CASSDFAGRDEKLFF
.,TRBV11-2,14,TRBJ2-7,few,TGTGCCAGCAGCTTAGTAGAAAGGTCGCGGGAGCAGTACTTC,CASSLVERSREQYF
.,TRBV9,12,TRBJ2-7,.,TGTGCCAGCAGCTCGGGTCGGTACGAGCAGTACTTC,CASSSGRYEQYF
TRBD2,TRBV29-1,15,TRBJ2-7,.,TGCAGCGTTGAAGGGACTAGCGGGGTTTCCTACGAGCAGTACTTC,CSVEGTSGVSYEQYF
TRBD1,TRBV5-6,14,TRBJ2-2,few,TGTGCCAGCAGCAGGGGGCAGGACACCGGGGAGCTGTTTTTT,CASSRGQDTGELFF
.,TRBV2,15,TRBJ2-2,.,TGTGCCAGCACCCGGGCGGGTGGGAACACCGGGGAGCTGTTTTTT,CASTRAGGNTGELFF
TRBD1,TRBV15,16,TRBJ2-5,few,TGTGCCACCAGCCGAGCCTTGACAGGGATGGAAGAGACCCAGTACTTC,CATSRALTGMEETQYF
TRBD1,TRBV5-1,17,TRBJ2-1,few,TGCGCCAGCGCAACGGGAACAGGGGTAGGCTCGTTCAATGAGCAGTTCTTC,CASATGTGVGSFNEQFF
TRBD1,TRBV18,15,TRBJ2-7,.,TGTGCCAGCTCACTAGGACGACAGGGGGCTTACGAGCAGTACTTC,CASSLGRQGAYEQYF
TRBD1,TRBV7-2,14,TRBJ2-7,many,TGTGCCAGCAGCCTAGGACAGGGGTTTTACGAGCAGTACTTC,CASSLGQGFYEQYF
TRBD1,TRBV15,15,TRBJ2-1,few,TGTGCCACCAGCAGAGAGACAGGGGGGTTCAATGAGCAGTTCTTC,CATSRETGGFNEQFF
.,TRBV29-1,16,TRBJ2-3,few,TGCAGCGTTGAAGATCGTCGGAGAACTAGCACAGATACGCAGTATTTT,CSVEDRRRTSTDTQYF
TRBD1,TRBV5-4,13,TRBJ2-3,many,TGTGCCAAGCACGACAGGGGCACAGATACGCAGTATTTT,CAKHDRGTDTQYF
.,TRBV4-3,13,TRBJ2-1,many,TGCGCCAGCAGCCAAGATAGTAGGGAGGCTCAGTTCTTC,CASSQDSREAQFF
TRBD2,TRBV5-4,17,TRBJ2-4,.,TGTGCCAGCAGCCAAGAGGAGCGGGGCCTAGCCAAAAACATTCAGTACTTC,CASSQEERGLAKNIQYF
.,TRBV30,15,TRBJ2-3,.,TGTGCCTGGGGGGAAACGGGACTTATCACAGATACGCAGTATTTT,CAWGETGLITDTQYF
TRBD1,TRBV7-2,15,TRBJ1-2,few,TGTGCCAGCACCCTCGGGACAGGGGTGGCCTATGGCTACACCTTC,CASTLGTGVAYGYTF
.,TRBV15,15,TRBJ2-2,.,TGTGCCACCAGCCCCGGGACACGACGCACCGGGGAGCTGTTTTTT,CATSPGTRRTGELFF
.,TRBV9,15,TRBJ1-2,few,TGTGCCAGCAGCCCCCACCACGGGGGTAGCTATGGCTACACCTTC,CASSPHHGGSYGYTF
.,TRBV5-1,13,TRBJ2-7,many,TGCGCCAGCAGCTTGGGAGATACCTACGAGCAGTACTTC,CASSLGDTYEQYF
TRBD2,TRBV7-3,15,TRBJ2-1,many,TGTGCCAGCAGCTTAATAGCGGGAGAATTTAATGAGCAGTTCTTC,CASSLIAGEFNEQFF
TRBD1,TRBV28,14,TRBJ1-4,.,TGTGCCAGCAGTGCCGGACAGGGTAATGAAAAACTGTTTTTT,CASSAGQGNEKLFF
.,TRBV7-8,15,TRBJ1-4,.,TGTGCCAGCAGCTCCAACAGGGCAACTAATGAAAAACTGTTTTTT,CASSSNRATNEKLFF
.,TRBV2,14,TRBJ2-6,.,TGTGCCAGCAGAACTAGCTCTGGGGCCAACGTCCTGACTTTC,CASRTSSGANVLTF
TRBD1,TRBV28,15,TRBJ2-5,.,TGTGCCAGCAGACCGGGACAGGGGGCATCGGAGACCCAGTACTTC,CASRPGQGASETQYF
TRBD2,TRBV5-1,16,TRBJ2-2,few,TGCGCCAGCAGCTTGGTACTAGCGGGACGAACCGGGGAGCTGTTTTTT,CASSLVLAGRTGELFF
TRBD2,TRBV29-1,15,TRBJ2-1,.,TGCAGCGTTGAGGTTAGCGGGAGAGGGGTTAATGAGCAGTTCTTC,CSVEVSGRGVNEQFF